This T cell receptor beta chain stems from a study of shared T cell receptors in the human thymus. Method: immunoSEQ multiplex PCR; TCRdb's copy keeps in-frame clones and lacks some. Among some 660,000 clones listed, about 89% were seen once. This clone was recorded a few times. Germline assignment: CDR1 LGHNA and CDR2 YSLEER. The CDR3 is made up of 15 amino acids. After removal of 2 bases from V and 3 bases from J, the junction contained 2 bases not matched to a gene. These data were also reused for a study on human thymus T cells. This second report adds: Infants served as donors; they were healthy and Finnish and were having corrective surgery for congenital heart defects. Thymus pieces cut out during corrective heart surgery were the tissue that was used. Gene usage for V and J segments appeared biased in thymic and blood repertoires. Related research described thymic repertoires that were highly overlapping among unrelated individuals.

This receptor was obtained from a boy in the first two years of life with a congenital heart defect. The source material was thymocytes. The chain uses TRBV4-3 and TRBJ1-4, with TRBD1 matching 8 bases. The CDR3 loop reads CASSQTGQANEKLFF. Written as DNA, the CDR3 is TGCGCCAGCAGCCAAACGGGACAGGCTAATGAAAAACTGTTTTTT.